These 17 T cell receptor beta chains originate from one sample sequenced in a study of human T cells and chemical hapten exposure. Stated time point: patch test 1, 2 weeks after DPC sensitization. Treatment described: therapeutic diphenylcyclopropenone sensitization with weekly scalp DPC. TCRdb itself ran the RACE reads through MiXCR, one entry per CDR3 protein. The repertoire has 85,000 to 100,000 distinct CDR3 sequences, around an eighth of them found once; the top ten carry roughly 2%. The sample consisted of whole blood, taken in connection with sensitization to the hapten diphenylcyclopropenone (DPC). Source of these receptors: a woman aged 40 to 50 with alopecia areata. Some clones in this sample may be carry-over from other donors' samples.

V and J are TRBV29-1 and TRBJ2-7; no clear D. V dropped 6 bases and J dropped 4 bases, with 10 bases sitting between them. The CDR3 contains 11 residues. Germline V gene sequence: CDR1 SQVTM, CDR2 ANQGSEA. CDR3 loop: CSVDVGYEQYF. The CDR3 DNA sequence: TGCAGCGTAGATGTTGGTTACGAGCAGTACTTC.

This clonotype has a count of ten or more. The V and J genes are TRBV12-3 or TRBV12-4 and TRBJ1-2; TRBD1 aligns across 7 bases. The V gene end was trimmed by 2 bases and the J gene end by 12 bases; junction bases not matched to a gene: 9. The CDR3 totals 13 residues. The CDR3 DNA sequence: TGTGCCAGCAGTTTATCGGAACGGACAGGCCACACCTTC. Residues: CASSLSERTGHTF.

This clonotype was counted only a few times. The chain carries TRBV7-6 and TRBJ2-7; TRBD1 matches at 8 bases. The V and J ends lost 4 bases and 6 bases, in that order; junction bases with no gene match: 2. This CDR3 region has 12 residues. Germline CDR1 SGHVS, CDR2 FNYEAQ. CDR3 loop: CASSSTGVEQYF. CDR3 coding DNA: TGTGCCAGCAGCTCGACAGGGGTCGAGCAGTACTTC. The full variable domain, rest sourced from reference TRBV7-6 and TRBJ2-7, is GAGVSQSPRYKVTKRGQDVALRCDPISGHVSLYWYRQALGQGPEFLTYFNYEAQQDKSGLPNDRFSAERPEGSISTLTIQRTEQRDSAMYRCASSSTGVEQYFGPGTRLTVT.

This clonotype came up a few times. The chain employs TRBV6-2 or TRBV6-3 and TRBJ2-7, with D perhaps TRBD2 (5 bases). V was pared by 5 bases and J by 3 bases, with 14 bases between. Germline V CDR1 and CDR2: MNHEY, SVGEGT. The CDR3 length is 14 residues. The chain's CDR3 is CASSPAGGYYEQYF. The CDR3 DNA sequence: TGTGCCAGCAGTCCCGCGGGTGGTTACTACGAGCAGTACTTC.

The V and J genes are TRBV7-9 and TRBJ1-2, with D possibly being TRBD1 (6 bases). Trimming stripped 1 base from V and 1 base from J, with 7 bases between. The length of the CDR3 is 14 residues. Germline CDR1 and CDR2: SEHNR and FQNEAQ (reference sequence). CDR3 nucleotide sequence: TGTGCCAGCAGCTTAGGGGACAATAACTATGGCTACACCTTC. Its protein product is CASSLGDNNYGYTF.

This clonotype was counted a few times. The chain recombines TRBV12-3 or TRBV12-4 with TRBJ2-7; D is perhaps TRBD2 (5 bases). V shed 3 bases and J shed 2 bases, with 8 bases lying between them. The CDR3 is made up of 13 amino acids. CDR3 bases: TGTGCCAGCAGTTTGAGGGCCACCTACGAGCAGTACTTC. Its translation is CASSLRATYEQYF.

This rearrangement joins TRBV24-1 to TRBJ2-2; 8 bases agree with TRBD1. The CDR3 consists of 16 residues. The ends lost 4 bases at V and 3 bases at J; junction bases unmatched: 6. The germline V gene has CDR1 KGHDR and CDR2 SFDVKD. CDR3: CATSDRTGWDTGELFF. DNA for the CDR3: TGTGCCACCAGTGACCGGACAGGGTGGGACACCGGGGAGCTGTTTTTT.

There are a few counts of this clonotype. The chain combines TRBV7-8 with TRBJ1-4, with D hard to call. Germline V gene data show CDR1 as SGHVS and CDR2 as FQNEAQ. The CDR3 sequence is 15 residues long. Trimming took off 5 bases at V and 0 bases at J, with 10 bases between the two ends. The CDR3 bases are TGTGCCAGCAGCCAAGCGGCAGCAACTAATGAAAAACTGTTTTTT. Amino acid sequence: CASSQAAATNEKLFF.

V usage is TRBV7-9 and J usage is TRBJ2-3; TRBD1 matches 12 bases. V dropped 5 bases and J dropped 2; count of bases not matched to a gene: 8. From germline, CDR1 is SEHNR and CDR2 FQNEAQ (reference sequence). This CDR3 contains 17 residues. The CDR3, as DNA: TGTGCCAGCAGCCCCCGGGACAGGGGGCTTTTCACAGATACGCAGTATTTT. Translating it yields CASSPRDRGLFTDTQYF.

The chain uses TRBV12-3 or TRBV12-4 and TRBJ2-2; D not resolved. The CDR3 is 13 residues long. Deletions cut 7 bases from V and 1 base from J, with 7 bases between. This CDR3 is CASKAGNTGELFF. As DNA, the CDR3 is TGTGCCAGCAAGGCAGGGAACACCGGGGAGCTGTTTTTT.

This clonotype was picked up many times. V is TRBV28 and J is TRBJ2-2; D is possibly TRBD1 or TRBD2 (5 bases each). The CDR3 length is 14 residues. Germline V gene lookup returns CDR1 MDHEN and CDR2 SYDVKM. V was cut by 6 bases and J by 2 bases, with 10 bases left in between. CDR3 amino acids: CASRGDGNTGELFF. DNA of the CDR3: TGTGCCAGCAGAGGGGACGGAAACACCGGGGAGCTGTTTTTT.

This clonotype was picked up a small number of times. Compared with germline, one end of the junction differs, possibly owing to a read error. This rearrangement joins TRBV20-1 to TRBJ2-1; D is perhaps TRBD1 or TRBD2 (6 bases each). The CDR3 is 18 residues long. The germline V gene has CDR1 DFQATT and CDR2 SNEGSKA (reference sequence). In nucleotides, the CDR3 is TGCAGTGCTCGAGAAAATTTGGGGGGCGGGAAGAACTACAATGAGCAGTTCTTC. Translating it yields CSARENLGGGKNYNEQFF.

There are many counts of this clonotype. The chain combines TRBV5-8 with TRBJ2-3; unclear D gene. This CDR3 has 14 amino acids. Trimming shortened V by 0 bases and J by 4 bases, and 9 bases separated the two germline ends. The germline gives CDR1 SGHTS, CDR2 YDEGEE. The CDR3 region is CASSLALLADTQYF. Written as DNA, the CDR3 is TGTGCCAGCAGCTTGGCCCTCCTGGCAGATACGCAGTATTTT.

This clonotype was counted ten times or more. The chain combines TRBV4-1 with TRBJ2-3, with 15 bases lining up with TRBD2. Germline V gene data show CDR1 as MGHRA and CDR2 as YSYEKL. Losses at the gene ends were 0 bases for V and 0 bases for J; bases not matched to a gene: 4. The CDR3 runs to 19 residues. The CDR3 coding sequence is TGCGCCAGCAGCCAAGATCGTGGGACTAGCGGGAGGAGCACAGATACGCAGTATTTT. Protein product: CASSQDRGTSGRSTDTQYF.

J is TRBJ1-4 and V is TRBV18; D is undetermined. In germline, CDR1 is KGHSH, CDR2 LQKENI. V was shortened by 1 base and J by 6 bases, with 3 bases between the two germline ends. The CDR3 runs to 12 residues. CDR3 bases: TGTGCCAGCTCACCACGGGATGAAAAACTGTTTTTT. Its protein product is CASSPRDEKLFF.

This clonotype was detected ten times or more. The chain has TRBV6-2 or TRBV6-3 and TRBJ2-5, with 7 bases identical to TRBD2. V shed 4 bases, J shed 5 bases, and the junction held 1 base outside the gene matches. The germline V gene has CDR1 MNHEY and CDR2 SVGEGT. This CDR3 comprises 12 residues. Written as DNA, the CDR3 is TGTGCCAGCAGTTCCGGGGGGGAGACCCAGTACTTC. Translating it yields CASSSGGETQYF.

The chain carries TRBV18 and TRBJ1-4; the match to TRBD1 covers 7 bases. This CDR3 has 15 residues. J gave up 9 bases and V 3 bases, and 10 bases lay outside the gene matches. The germline gives CDR1 KGHSH, CDR2 LQKENI. For the CDR3, the DNA is TGTGCCAGCTCACCGGGGACAGTAAATGTAAAAAAACTGTTTTTT. Encoded protein: CASSPGTVNVKKLFF. Using reference TRBV18 and TRBJ1-4 for the parts outside the CDR3, the full variable domain is NAGVMQNPRHLVRRRGQEARLRCSPMKGHSHVYWYRQLPEEGLKFMVYLQKENIIDESGMPKERFSAEFPKEGPSILRIQQVVRGDSAAYFCASSPGTVNVKKLFFGSGTQLSVL.